This T cell receptor beta chain is drawn from a study of post-analysis software for immune sequencing data. Every TCR beta cDNA library bore unique molecular identifiers. Roughly 510,000 cDNA molecules were recovered from an input of 1 to 10 million T cells. TCRdb re-derived calls from the PCR reads in MiXCR, one entry per CDR3 protein. Of roughly 620,000 distinct CDR3 sequences in the sample, roughly 46% were seen once. Study-wide results and caveats: TRBV5-6, TRBV5-1 and TRBV20-1 were among a handful of TRBV segments more frequent in patients than controls.

The CDR3 is 16 residues long. Germline values: CDR1 DFQATT, CDR2 SNEGSKA (reference sequence). The ends lost 6 bases at V and 7 bases at J; junction bases unmatched: 18. Worth noting for this clonotype: Antigen: not known.

The genes are TRBV20-1 and TRBJ2-3; 8 bases match TRBD2. Sequenced input: blood. The receptor was isolated from a girl aged 10 to 17 with multiple sclerosis. As DNA, the CDR3 is TGCAGTGCACATAGCCCTACGGGAGGGCCCTCGAATACGCAGTATTTT. Protein product: CSAHSPTGGPSNTQYF.